This T cell receptor (beta chain) was captured in a study of Graves' ophthalmopathy and Graves' hyperthyroidism. TCR beta CDR3 regions were amplified from RNA transcripts. RT-PCR in the first round used HTBI primers; a second-round multiplex PCR followed. Each CDR3 protein gets one entry after TCRdb re-called the multiplex PCR reads with MiXCR. The sample carries roughly 380,000 distinct CDR3 sequences, over 15% recorded once. Clinicians diagnosed using symptoms, serum thyroxine, TRAb, thyroid ultrasound and orbital computed tomography. The CDR3 covers 12 residues. V was pared by 7 bases and J by 5 bases, with 11 bases between. The germline CDR1 and CDR2 sequences are MNHEY and SVGAGI. This clonotype was picked up many times.

V is TRBV6-5 and J is TRBJ1-1; D call uncertain. The clonotype was recovered from a woman between 18 and 29 years old with stable Graves' hyperthyroidism. The sample comprised peripheral blood. CDR3 DNA sequence: TGTGCCAGCACCTTCAGCGGAACTGAAGCTTTCTTT. Its protein is CASTFSGTEAFF.